This TCR beta chain was documented in a study of cytomegalovirus exposure and HLA in healthy donors. Whole-study results and caveats: Specificity for CMV antigens was confirmed in vitro for a few of the CMV-associated chains. Reported results showed that the classifier diagnosed cytomegalovirus status with high specificity and sensitivity.

After removal of 6 bases from V and 4 bases from J, the junction contained 2 bases not matched to a gene. This CDR3 comprises 12 residues. Per germline, CDR1 MNHEY and CDR2 SVGAGI. Details on this clone: Antigen specificity is unknown.

TCRdb's table, derived via immunoSEQ multiplex PCR, lists solely in-frame clones and lacks some. Of 150,000 to 200,000 clones listed, approximately 96% were seen once; the top ten hold approximately 1%. The rearrangement links TRBV6-5 to TRBJ2-5; 7 bases are shared with TRBD2. The source of this sequence is a woman younger than 30 in good health and CMV-seronegative. The sequencing input was PBMCs. The CDR3 DNA reads as TGTGCCAGCAGGGGAGGGATAGAGACCCAGTACTTC. It is translated as CASRGGIETQYF.